This TCR beta chain was sequenced during a study of cytomegalovirus exposure and HLA in healthy donors. Study details: Of about 400 genotyped donors, approximately 80% clustered with self-reported Caucasian donors.

The PCR was carried out with 60 Vbeta primers and 13 Jbeta primers. The protocol was immunoSEQ multiplex PCR, while the TCRdb copy is restricted to in-frame clones and leaves out a portion. The sample comprises 150,000 to 180,000 clones, over 70% of which are singletons, and about 13% rests with the top ten. This clone was seen only a few times. Its target is not known. General observations from the study: The CMV antigen specificity of a few CMV-associated chains was confirmed through in vitro analysis.

Material for sequencing was PBMCs. The sequence was collected from a man aged 25-45 years in good health and CMV-seropositive.

CDR3 in amino acids: CASKESREDTEAFF. CDR3 DNA: TGTGCCAGTAAAGAGTCTCGAGAGGACACTGAAGCTTTCTTT. The chain combines TRBV19 with TRBJ1-1, with D hard to call. V was pared by 7 bases and J by 3 bases, with 15 bases between. Looked up from germline, CDR1 is LNHDA and CDR2 is SQIVND (reference sequence). The CDR3 consists of 14 residues.